The clone carrying this T cell receptor (beta chain) was picked up a small number of times. CDR3 length: 16 amino acids. The germline V gene has CDR1 GTSNPN and CDR2 SVGIG (reference sequence). J was trimmed by 1 base and V by 5 bases; bases with no gene match: 9. In preparing bulk TCR libraries, previously described methods and listed TCR primers were used. TCRdb reprocessed the PCR reads with MiXCR, giving one entry per CDR3 protein. The sample contains more than 60,000 distinct CDR3 sequences, around a sixth of which appear only once. This sample is drawn from a study of molecular identifiers for immune sequencing clone quantification.

The J gene is TRBJ2-3, the V gene TRBV30; 10 nucleotides align to TRBD2. This TCR was recovered from a human donor in good health. Some libraries in this study had Jurkat cell RNA spiked in. Sequences were obtained from naive CD8+ T cells from blood, with Jurkat cell RNA spiked in. The sample's subset: FACS-sorted CD8+CD4-CCR7+CD45RA+ naive T cells. The CDR3 sequence: CAWLRRAGGGTDTQYF. DNA for the CDR3: TGTGCCTGGCTCCGAAGAGCGGGAGGGGGCACAGATACGCAGTATTTT.